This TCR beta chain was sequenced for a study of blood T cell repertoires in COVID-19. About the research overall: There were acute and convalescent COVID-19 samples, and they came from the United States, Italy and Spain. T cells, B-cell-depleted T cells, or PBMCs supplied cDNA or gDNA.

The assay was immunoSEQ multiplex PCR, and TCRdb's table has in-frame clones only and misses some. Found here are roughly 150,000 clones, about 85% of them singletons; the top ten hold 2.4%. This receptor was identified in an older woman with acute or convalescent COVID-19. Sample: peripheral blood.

CDR3 nucleotide sequence: TGTGCCACCAGTGCTGGGGGCGCAAACAATGAGCAGTTCTTC. Amino acids: CATSAGGANNEQFF. V and J are TRBV24-1 and TRBJ2-1; D possibly corresponds to TRBD1 (6 bases). V lost 5 bases to trimming and J lost 5 bases, with 12 bases between them. Germline V gene sequence: CDR1 KGHDR, CDR2 SFDVKD. This CDR3 contains 14 residues.